These T cell receptor beta chains were read from a single sample in a study of shared clonotypes between healthy human individuals. Clones were read by immunoSEQ multiplex PCR, and TCRdb kept only the in-frame ones, dropping some. The repertoire consists of millions of clones, with roughly 91% occurring once and the leading ten covering 1.5% to 2%. The sequencing input was naive CD8+ T cells from PBMCs. These receptor sequences come from a man aged 18 to 29 in good health. Some clones in this sample may be carry-over from other donors' samples. Each CDR3 is given without its conserved first and last residue. Expanded clones are given a class, and other clones once, few, many or no size at all.

>TRBV7-2|NA
ASSLEEEGRGEKLF
>TRBV7-6|once
ASSLGGGGNTIY
>TRBV9|NA
ASSDGAGGLKYNEQF
>TRBV18|NA
ASWPGLATYEQY
>TRBV7-9|NA
ASSLPPGRRNTEAF
>TRBV14|NA
ASSHGQGAVGYT
>TRBV9|NA
ASSVGDRWPYEQY
>TRBV28|NA
ASSLGGYYEQY
>TRBV5-1|NA
ASSFRDRDNEQF
>TRBV4-1|NA
ASSQTSGLVDTQY
>TRBV7-9|NA
ASSRGRNTGELF
>TRBV5-4|NA
ASSLLTSGANEKLF
>TRBV13|NA
ASSFRQGDYEQY
>TRBV5-6|NA
ASSLSRTENTGELF
>TRBV10-3|NA
AIRSRF
>TRBV10-2|once
ASSESPGALYGYT
>TRBV27|NA
ASRDRGFTGELF
>TRBV5-1|NA
ASSGTDHYNEQF
>TRBV5-6|NA
ASSLDGNQPQH
>TRBV27|NA
ASSLSSPGGPNEQF
>TRBV7-9|NA
ASSPQTRTSSSSSYEQY
>TRBV4-1|NA
ASSPRQDGAYGYT
>TRBV11-2|NA
ATRGVSGANVLT
>TRBV5-1|NA
ASSLVGFNRAGEETQY
>TRBV28|NA
ASSLSRAGDYEQY
>TRBV28|NA
ASISLRTIDGGTEAF
>TRBV6-1|NA
ASRDATLLEPQH
>TRBV4-1|NA
ASSQVTSDSPNTGELF
>TRBV7-2|NA
ASSVDRGISYEQY
>TRBV4-1|once
ASSQDWETGSQETQY
>TRBV27|NA
ASASLGVASTDTQY
>TRBV27|NA
ASTILGITGTKYNEQF
>TRBV9|NA
ASRDRGTEAF
>TRBV7-9|NA
ASSPRTGRRSTDTQY
>TRBV7-9|NA
ASSAPRGTAIYEQY
>TRBV7-9|NA
ASSWGTGLAKNIQY
>TRBV19|NA
ASSSLNTGELF
>TRBV7-6|NA
ASSPSGYEQY
>TRBV7-9|NA
ASSTNDRGPTDTQY
>TRBV7-9|NA
ASSLVGVYEQY
>TRBV9|NA
ASSVAGTSSQSSYNEQF
>TRBV28|NA
ASSFGVSRRSSSYEQY
>TRBV7-9|NA
ASSQPWTGGVAGDNEQF
>TRBV7-9|NA
ASSYAPSGRGNTIY
>TRBV4-3|NA
ASSQEVQREGYEQY
>TRBV9|NA
ASSVGDRVHEKLF
>TRBV9|NA
ASSGGFRYGYT
>TRBV19|NA
ASQTPGRRNTEAF
>TRBV5-6|NA
ASSLGWRVVATGELF
>TRBV4-2|NA
ASSVGASGLEMWNEQF
>TRBV29-1|NA
SVETGGGETQY
>TRBV9|NA
ASSSRGGSPLYEQY
>TRBV7-3|NA
ASSLRPSGRVHTGELF